This T cell receptor (beta chain) was identified during a study of neurological immune-mediated disorders. This clonotype was counted many times. Its antigen is not known. The cDNA was synthesized by 5'RACE incorporating 10-nucleotide random UMIs. TCRdb ran MiXCR on the 5' RACE reads and lists one entry per CDR3 protein. The table lists around 79,000 distinct CDR3 sequences, roughly 14% of them singletons. Study-wide results and caveats: In HTLV-1-associated myelopathy, TCR clonal expansion was greatest, whereas multiple sclerosis had the least, falling below healthy controls.

This CDR3 contains 11 residues. V dropped 5 bases and J dropped 8 bases, with 8 bases sitting between them. Germline V lookup: CDR1 SGHRS, CDR2 YFSETQ. Unsorted libraries were generated from 2 million PBMCs held at -80 degrees C. Sequencing was performed on PBMCs. The receptor was isolated from a woman between 45 and 60 years old in good health. The V and J genes are TRBV5-1 and TRBJ2-1, with no clear D. The CDR3 DNA reads TGCGCCAGCAGACGGTGGGATGAGCAGTTCTTC. Translating gives CASRRWDEQFF.